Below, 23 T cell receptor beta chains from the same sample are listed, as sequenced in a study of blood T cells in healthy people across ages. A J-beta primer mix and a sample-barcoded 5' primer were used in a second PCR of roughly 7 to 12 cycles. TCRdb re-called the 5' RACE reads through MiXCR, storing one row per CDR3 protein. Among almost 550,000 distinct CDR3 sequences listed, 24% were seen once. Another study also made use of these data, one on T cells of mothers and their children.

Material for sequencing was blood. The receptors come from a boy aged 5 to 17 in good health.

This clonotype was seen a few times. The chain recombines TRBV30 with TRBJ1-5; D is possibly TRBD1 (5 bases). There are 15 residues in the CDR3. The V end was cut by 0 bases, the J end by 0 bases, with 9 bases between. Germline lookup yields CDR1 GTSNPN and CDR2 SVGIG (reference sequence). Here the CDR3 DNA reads TGTGCCTGGAGTGTAAGGGGATATAGCAATCAGCCCCAGCATTTT. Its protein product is CAWSVRGYSNQPQHF.

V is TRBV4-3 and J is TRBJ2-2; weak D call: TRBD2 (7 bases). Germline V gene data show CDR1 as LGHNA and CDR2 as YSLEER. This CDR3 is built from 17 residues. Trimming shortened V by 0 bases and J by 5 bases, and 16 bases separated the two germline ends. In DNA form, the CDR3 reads TGCGCCAGCAGCCAAGATTGGGGGGGGCCGGCGACCGGGGAGCTGTTTTTT. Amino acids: CASSQDWGGPATGELFF.

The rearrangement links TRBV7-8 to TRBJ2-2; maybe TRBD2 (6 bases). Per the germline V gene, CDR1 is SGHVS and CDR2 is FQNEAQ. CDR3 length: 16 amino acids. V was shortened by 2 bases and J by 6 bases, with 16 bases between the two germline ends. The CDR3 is CASSLLGLTAPGELFF. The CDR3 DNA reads TGTGCCAGCAGCTTATTGGGACTCACGGCCCCCGGGGAGCTGTTTTTT. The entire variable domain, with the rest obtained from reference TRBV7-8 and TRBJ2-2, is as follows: GAGVSQSPRYKVAKRGQDVALRCDPISGHVSLFWYQQALGQGPEFLTYFQNEAQLDKSGLPSDRFFAERPEGSVSTLKIQRTQQEDSAVYLCASSLLGLTAPGELFFGEGSRLTVL.

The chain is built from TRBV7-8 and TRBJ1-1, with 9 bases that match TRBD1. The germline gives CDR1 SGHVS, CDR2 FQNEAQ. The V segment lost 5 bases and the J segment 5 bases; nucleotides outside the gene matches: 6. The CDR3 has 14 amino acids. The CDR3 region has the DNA TGTGCCAGCAGCCCCGACAGGGGGAGGACTGAAGCTTTCTTT. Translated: CASSPDRGRTEAFF.

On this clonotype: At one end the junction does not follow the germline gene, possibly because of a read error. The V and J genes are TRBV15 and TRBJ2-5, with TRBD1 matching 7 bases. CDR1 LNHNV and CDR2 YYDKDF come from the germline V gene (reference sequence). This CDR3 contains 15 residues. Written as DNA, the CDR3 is TGTGCCACCAGCAGAGAGCAGGGGGTTGAAGAGACTCAGTACTTC. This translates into CATSREQGVEETQYF.

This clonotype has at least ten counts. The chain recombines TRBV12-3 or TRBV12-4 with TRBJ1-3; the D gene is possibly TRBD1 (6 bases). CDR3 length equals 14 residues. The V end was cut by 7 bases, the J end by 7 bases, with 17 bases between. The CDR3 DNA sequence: TGTGCCAGCACCTGGTGGGGGCTAGGGAACACCATATATTTT. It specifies CASTWWGLGNTIYF.

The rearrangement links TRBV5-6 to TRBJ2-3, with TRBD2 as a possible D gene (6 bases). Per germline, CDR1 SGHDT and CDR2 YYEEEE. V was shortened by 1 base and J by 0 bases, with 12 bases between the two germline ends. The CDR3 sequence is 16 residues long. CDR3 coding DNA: TGTGCCAGCAGCTTGTTGGCGGGGTCTAGCACAGATACGCAGTATTTT. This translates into CASSLLAGSSTDTQYF.

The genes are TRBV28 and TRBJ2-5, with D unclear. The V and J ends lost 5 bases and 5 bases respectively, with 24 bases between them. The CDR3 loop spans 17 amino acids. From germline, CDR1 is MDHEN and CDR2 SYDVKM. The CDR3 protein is CASSPTVGMGYLETQYF. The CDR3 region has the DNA TGTGCCAGCAGTCCTACGGTGGGGATGGGTTACTTGGAGACCCAGTACTTC.

The chain's CDR3 is CSASSAVGVSPLHF. CDR3 sequence (DNA): TGCAGTGCTAGTTCTGCGGTAGGCGTTTCACCCCTCCACTTT. The gene calls are TRBV20-1 and TRBJ1-6; D is ambiguous. V was clipped by 3 bases and J by 9 bases, with 15 bases between them. CDR3 size: 14 residues. Germline assignment: CDR1 DFQATT and CDR2 SNEGSKA (reference sequence).

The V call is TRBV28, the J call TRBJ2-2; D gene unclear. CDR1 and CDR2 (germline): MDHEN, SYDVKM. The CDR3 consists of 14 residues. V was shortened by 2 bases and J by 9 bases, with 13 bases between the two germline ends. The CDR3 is CASSLAGRPRELFF. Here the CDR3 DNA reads TGTGCCAGCAGTTTAGCAGGTCGACCCAGGGAGCTGTTTTTT.

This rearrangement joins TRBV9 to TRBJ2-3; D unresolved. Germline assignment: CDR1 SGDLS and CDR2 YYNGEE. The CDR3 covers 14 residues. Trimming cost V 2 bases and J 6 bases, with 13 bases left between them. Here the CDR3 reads CASSVPTDPDTQYF. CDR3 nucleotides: TGTGCCAGCAGCGTCCCGACGGACCCCGATACGCAGTATTTT.

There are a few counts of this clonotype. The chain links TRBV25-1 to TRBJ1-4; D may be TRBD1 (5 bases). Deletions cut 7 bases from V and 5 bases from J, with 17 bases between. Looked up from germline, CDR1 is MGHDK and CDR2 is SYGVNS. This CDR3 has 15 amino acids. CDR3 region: CASNPSGTGNEKLFF. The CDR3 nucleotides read TGTGCCAGCAATCCCTCCGGGACGGGAAATGAAAAACTGTTTTTT.

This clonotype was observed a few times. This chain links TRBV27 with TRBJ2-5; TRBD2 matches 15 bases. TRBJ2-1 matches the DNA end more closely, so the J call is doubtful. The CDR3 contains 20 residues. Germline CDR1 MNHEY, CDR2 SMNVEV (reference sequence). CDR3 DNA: TGTGCCAGCAGTTCCCCAAACGGACTAGCGGGAGGGTCCCGATGCAATGAGCAGTTCTTC. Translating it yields CASSSPNGLAGGSRCNEQFF.

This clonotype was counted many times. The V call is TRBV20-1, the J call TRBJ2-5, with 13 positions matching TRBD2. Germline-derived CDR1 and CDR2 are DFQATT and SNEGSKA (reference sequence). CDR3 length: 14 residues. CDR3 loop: CSAWTSGGQETQYF. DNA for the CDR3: TGCAGCGCCTGGACTAGCGGGGGACAAGAGACCCAGTACTTC.

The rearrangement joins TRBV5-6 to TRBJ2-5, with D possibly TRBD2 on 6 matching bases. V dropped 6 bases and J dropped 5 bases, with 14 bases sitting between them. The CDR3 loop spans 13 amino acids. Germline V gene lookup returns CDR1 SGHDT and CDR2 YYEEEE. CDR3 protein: CASNLREEETQYF. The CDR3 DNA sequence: TGTGCCAGCAACCTCAGGGAGGAGGAGACCCAGTACTTC.

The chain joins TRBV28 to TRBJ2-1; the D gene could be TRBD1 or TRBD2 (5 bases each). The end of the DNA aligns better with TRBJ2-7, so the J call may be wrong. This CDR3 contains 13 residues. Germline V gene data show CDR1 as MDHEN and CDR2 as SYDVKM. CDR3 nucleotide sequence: TGTGCCAGCAGCGCTTTGGGGGCCTACGAGCAGTACTTC. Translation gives CASSALGAYEQYF.

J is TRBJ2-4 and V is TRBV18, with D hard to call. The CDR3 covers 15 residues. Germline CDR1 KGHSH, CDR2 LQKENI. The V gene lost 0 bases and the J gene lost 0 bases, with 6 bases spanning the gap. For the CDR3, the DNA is TGTGCCAGCTCACCACCCTCAATAGCCAAAAACATTCAGTACTTC. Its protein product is CASSPPSIAKNIQYF.

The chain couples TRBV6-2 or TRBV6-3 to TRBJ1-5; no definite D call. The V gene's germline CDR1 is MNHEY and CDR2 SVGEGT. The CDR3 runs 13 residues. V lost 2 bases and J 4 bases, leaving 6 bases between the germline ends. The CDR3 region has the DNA TGTGCCAGCAGTTACAACGGGAATCAGCCCCAGCATTTT. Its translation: CASSYNGNQPQHF.

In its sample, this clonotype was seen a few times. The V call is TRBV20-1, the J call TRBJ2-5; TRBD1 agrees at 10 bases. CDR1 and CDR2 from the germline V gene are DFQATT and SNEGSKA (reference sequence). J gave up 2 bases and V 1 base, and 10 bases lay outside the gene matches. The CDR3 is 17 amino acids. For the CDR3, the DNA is TGCAGTGCTAGAGTCGGGACAGGGGTTTACCTACAAGAGACCCAGTACTTC. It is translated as CSARVGTGVYLQETQYF.

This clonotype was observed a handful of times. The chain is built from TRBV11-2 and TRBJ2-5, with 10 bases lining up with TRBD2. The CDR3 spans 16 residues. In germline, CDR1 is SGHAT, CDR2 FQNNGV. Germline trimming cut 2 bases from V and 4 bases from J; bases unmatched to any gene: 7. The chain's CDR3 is CASSLRPAGGRETQYF. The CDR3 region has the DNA TGTGCCAGCAGCTTAAGACCAGCGGGGGGGAGAGAGACCCAGTACTTC.

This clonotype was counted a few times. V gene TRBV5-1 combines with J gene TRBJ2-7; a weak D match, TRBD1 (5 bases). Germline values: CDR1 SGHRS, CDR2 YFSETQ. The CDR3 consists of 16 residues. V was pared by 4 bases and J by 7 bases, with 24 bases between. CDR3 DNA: TGCGCCAGCAGCACCGAGGCAGGGTCCGGAGTTTTGGAGCAGTACTTC. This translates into CASSTEAGSGVLEQYF.

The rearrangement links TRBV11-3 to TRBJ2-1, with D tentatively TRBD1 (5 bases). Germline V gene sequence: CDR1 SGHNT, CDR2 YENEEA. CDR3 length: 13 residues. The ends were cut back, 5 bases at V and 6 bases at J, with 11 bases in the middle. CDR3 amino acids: CASSPGAFNEQFF. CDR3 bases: TGTGCCAGCAGCCCTGGGGCATTCAATGAGCAGTTCTTC. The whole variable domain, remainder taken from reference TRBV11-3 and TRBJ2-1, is EAGVVQSPRYKIIEKKQPVAFWCNPISGHNTLYWYLQNLGQGPELLIRYENEEAVDDSQLPKDRFSAERLKGVDSTLKIQPAELGDSAVYLCASSPGAFNEQFFGPGTRLTVL.

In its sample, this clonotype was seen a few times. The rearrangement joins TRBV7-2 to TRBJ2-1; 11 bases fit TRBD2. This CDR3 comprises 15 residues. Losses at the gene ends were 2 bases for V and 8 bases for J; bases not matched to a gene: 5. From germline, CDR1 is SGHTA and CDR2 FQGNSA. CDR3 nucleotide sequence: TGTGCCAGCAGCTTATGGGCTAGCGGGAGGCATGAGCAGTTCTTC. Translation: CASSLWASGRHEQFF.